The 22 T cell receptor beta chains listed next were all sequenced from one sample in a study of metastatic and nonmetastatic thyroid tumors. No treatment had been given to any patient before thyroid surgery. TCRdb re-called clones via MiXCR from the PCR reads. The table shows 30,000 to 40,000 clones, with around a third occurring only once. The specimen sequenced was tumor tissue. These TCRs come from a female donor with papillary thyroid cancer or a benign thyroid nodule (not recorded which). Some clones in this sample may be carry-over from other donors' samples.

The chain recombines TRBV11-3 with TRBJ1-1, with D uncertain. CDR1 is SGHNT, CDR2 YENEEA, per germline. The CDR3 has 13 amino acids. V lost 1 base to trimming and J lost 8 bases, with 11 bases between them. CDR3 loop: CASSLGAYGEAFF. CDR3 bases: TGTGCCAGCAGCTTAGGAGCCTACGGGGAAGCTTTCTTT.

This rearrangement joins TRBV28 to TRBJ2-7; D may be TRBD1 or TRBD2 (5 bases each). Germline lookup yields CDR1 MDHEN and CDR2 SYDVKM. The length of the CDR3 is 15 residues. The ends were cut back, 2 bases at V and 0 bases at J, with 11 bases in the middle. CDR3 nucleotide sequence: TGTGCCAGCAGTTTAATGGGGACGAGCTCCTACGAGCAGTACTTC. This codes for CASSLMGTSSYEQYF.

The chain recombines TRBV6-4 with TRBJ2-1; TRBD2 agrees at 7 bases. This CDR3 spans 15 amino acids. J gave up 0 bases and V 2 bases, and 1 base lay outside the gene matches. Germline loops: CDR1 MRHNA, CDR2 SNTAGT. The CDR3 here is CASSDGTTSYNEQFF. DNA of the CDR3: TGTGCCAGCAGTGACGGGACTACCTCCTACAATGAGCAGTTCTTC.

This clone has just a few counts. DNA for the CDR3: TGTGCCAGCAGAATGGCGGGGCCATCTGGAAACACCATATATTTT. This codes for CASRMAGPSGNTIYF. This chain uses TRBV28 with TRBJ1-3; TRBD1 is a possible D gene (5 bases). The V end was cut by 6 bases, the J end by 1 base, with 13 bases between. The CDR3 is 15 amino acids. Per the germline V gene, CDR1 is MDHEN and CDR2 is SYDVKM.

The chain recombines TRBV15 with TRBJ1-6, with unresolved D. The germline V and J ends were trimmed by 0 bases and 9 bases, with 6 bases remaining between them. CDR3 length equals 13 residues. Germline CDR1 reads LNHNV; CDR2 reads YYDKDF (reference sequence). DNA of the CDR3: TGTGCCACCAGCAGAGATATAGGTTCACCCCTCCACTTT. It codes for CATSRDIGSPLHF.

This sequence joins TRBV11-1 and TRBJ1-3, with TRBD1 as a possible D gene (5 bases). From germline, CDR1 is SGHAT and CDR2 FQDESV (reference sequence). This CDR3 is built from 15 residues. Between the trimmed V and J ends, which lost 5 bases and 0 bases, there was a span of 11 bases. The CDR3 region is CASSRTQLSGNTIYF. CDR3 coding DNA: TGTGCCAGCAGCAGGACACAGCTCTCTGGAAACACCATATATTTT.

The genes are TRBV24-1 and TRBJ1-1; D uncertain. V gave up 3 bases and J gave up 7 bases, with 14 bases separating them. This CDR3 has 14 residues. The germline gives CDR1 KGHDR, CDR2 SFDVKD. CDR3 loop: CATSDGYRLSEAFF. The CDR3 DNA sequence: TGTGCCACCAGTGATGGATACAGATTGAGTGAAGCTTTCTTT.

The rearrangement joins TRBV6-1 to TRBJ2-7, with 7 bases aligning to TRBD2. The germline CDR1 and CDR2 sequences are MNHNS and SASEGT. The CDR3 is 14 amino acids. Trimming cost V 2 bases and J 2 bases; bases outside gene matches: 3. The CDR3 reads CASSESGGAYEQYF. The CDR3 nucleotides read TGTGCCAGCAGTGAAAGTGGGGGGGCCTACGAGCAGTACTTC.

This clone has only a few counts. V gene TRBV20-1 combines with J gene TRBJ2-7; D may correspond to TRBD1 or TRBD2 (6 bases each). CDR1 and CDR2 (germline): DFQATT, SNEGSKA (reference sequence). V gave up 0 bases and J gave up 4 bases, with 13 bases separating them. CDR3 length: 14 residues. The chain's CDR3 is CSARDWGAGYEQYF. CDR3 DNA: TGCAGTGCTAGAGATTGGGGGGCCGGGTACGAGCAGTACTTC.

This rearrangement joins TRBV4-1 to TRBJ2-3; no definite D call. V lost 0 bases, J lost 9 bases, and 13 bases lay in between. The CDR3 has 14 amino acids. In germline, CDR1 is MGHRA, CDR2 YSYEKL. CDR3 coding DNA: TGCGCCAGCAGCCAAGAAGCACATCAGTACACGCAGTATTTT. Translated, it gives CASSQEAHQYTQYF.

The rearrangement uses TRBV28 and TRBJ1-3; D is perhaps TRBD1 (6 bases). Germline assignment: CDR1 MDHEN and CDR2 SYDVKM. The CDR3 length is 16 residues. V was cut by 4 bases and J by 0 bases, with 13 bases left in between. The CDR3 DNA follows: TGTGCCAGCAGTTCCCTCCGGGACACCTCTGGAAACACCATATATTTT. Translated: CASSSLRDTSGNTIYF.

The chain recombines TRBV3-1 with TRBJ2-7, with TRBD2 as a possible D gene (6 bases). CDR3 length equals 14 residues. Germline loops: CDR1 LGHDT, CDR2 YNNKEL (reference sequence). Trimming took 2 bases from V and 3 from J, leaving 11 bases between them. This CDR3 reads CASSQRLASYEQYF. As DNA, the CDR3 is TGTGCCAGCAGCCAAAGGCTAGCGAGCTACGAGCAGTACTTC.

V gene TRBV28 combines with J gene TRBJ2-7, with D perhaps TRBD2 (5 bases). The germline V and J ends were trimmed by 6 bases and 3 bases, with 18 bases remaining between them. This CDR3 region has 15 residues. The germline CDR1 and CDR2 sequences are MDHEN and SYDVKM. The DNA of the CDR3 is TGTGCCAGCAGGACCATGGCCGGAGGAATCTACGAGCAGTACTTC. It yields the protein CASRTMAGGIYEQYF.

This clone was observed a few times. The chain carries TRBV20-1 and TRBJ1-1; maybe TRBD1 (5 bases). This CDR3 is built from 14 residues. The germline V gene encodes CDR1 DFQATT and CDR2 SNEGSKA (reference sequence). V was shortened by 0 bases and J by 0 bases, with 8 bases between the two germline ends. In nucleotides, the CDR3 is TGCAGTGCTAGAGAGGGGGTGGTGAACACTGAAGCTTTCTTT. Translation gives CSAREGVVNTEAFF.

This clone was found a few times. The chain recombines TRBV19 with TRBJ1-5; possible D gene TRBD1, 5 bases. There are 15 residues in the CDR3. Germline V gives CDR1 LNHDA, CDR2 SQIVND (reference sequence). Trimming pared 4 bases from V and 6 bases from J, leaving 16 bases between. CDR3 DNA sequence: TGTGCCAGTAGTAGCGGGTCGTGGGGGGGTCAGCCCCAGCATTTT. Translation: CASSSGSWGGQPQHF.

By proportion, this clone is medium-sized. The rearrangement uses TRBV6-1 and TRBJ2-5, with a tentative D call TRBD2 (6 bases). The CDR3 extends over 15 amino acids. Germline CDR1 is MNHNS and CDR2 is SASEGT. V dropped 5 bases and J dropped 2 bases, with 15 bases sitting between them. DNA for the CDR3: TGTGCCAGCAGTTCCACGCCTAGCGTACAAGAGACCCAGTACTTC. This encodes CASSSTPSVQETQYF.

This rearrangement joins TRBV11-3 to TRBJ1-1; TRBD1 is a possible D gene (5 bases). The CDR3 length is 13 residues. The V and J ends lost 1 base and 7 bases respectively, with 10 bases between them. Per the germline V gene, CDR1 is SGHNT and CDR2 is YENEEA. CDR3 region: CASSLVRTNEAFF. The CDR3 region has the DNA TGTGCCAGCAGCTTAGTAAGGACAAATGAAGCTTTCTTT.

This clone has just a few counts. Here the CDR3 DNA reads TGTGCCAGCAGCCGCTATACAGTGGGACAGGGGATCAACGAGCAGTACTTC. Protein sequence: CASSRYTVGQGINEQYF. V and J are TRBV14 and TRBJ2-7, with 10 bases identical to TRBD1. The junction had 14 bases not matched to a gene; V was cut back by 4 bases and J by 5 bases. The germline V gene has CDR1 SGHDN and CDR2 FVKESK. This CDR3 region has 17 residues.

This clone was found a few times. V is TRBV6-1 and J is TRBJ1-5; TRBD1 might be the D (6 bases). Germline V CDR1 and CDR2: MNHNS, SASEGT. The CDR3 contains 17 residues. Between the trimmed V and J ends, which lost 4 bases and 1 base, there was a span of 17 bases. Here the CDR3 DNA reads TGTGCCAGCAGTGTTCGTGGCAGGGGTGGGAGCAATCAGCCCCAGCATTTT. Its protein is CASSVRGRGGSNQPQHF.

This sequence joins TRBV6-1 and TRBJ1-4; D uncertain. The CDR3 is 15 amino acids. The V end was cut by 5 bases, the J end by 0 bases, with 10 bases between. Per germline, CDR1 MNHNS and CDR2 SASEGT. The DNA of the CDR3 is TGTGCCAGCAGTCAAGGATCAGCAACTAATGAAAAACTGTTTTTT. Translated, it gives CASSQGSATNEKLFF.

This clone has a single count. The chain has TRBV11-2 and TRBJ2-1; 8 nucleotides match TRBD1. CDR1 and CDR2 (germline): SGHAT, FQNNGV. CDR3 length: 16 amino acids. V was pared by 3 bases and J by 6 bases, with 10 bases of the junction left unmatched. DNA for the CDR3: TGTGCCAGCAGCTTCGACAGGGGAATGCTCGGCAATGAGCAGTTCTTC. Translation: CASSFDRGMLGNEQFF.

This clone is medium-sized (0.01 to 0.1%) within its sample. The genes are TRBV9 and TRBJ2-5; 7 positions agree with TRBD2. The J segment lost 3 bases and the V segment lost 3 bases, leaving 14 bases of the junction unmatched. CDR3 size: 17 residues. Germline CDR1 is SGDLS and CDR2 is YYNGEE. This chain's CDR3 is CASSATPGLLLKETQYF. DNA for the CDR3: TGTGCCAGCAGCGCCACTCCGGGACTACTTCTGAAAGAGACCCAGTACTTC.